This section outlines one TCR beta chain sequence together with its context. The antigen is not known. Using immunoSEQ multiplex PCR, the repertoire was profiled, and TCRdb retains in-frame clones only, with some absent. The sample lists about 2.4 million clones; more than 90% were seen once. J was trimmed by 2 bases and V by 4 bases; bases with no gene match: 6. The CDR3 contains 15 residues. Germline V gives CDR1 SGDLS, CDR2 YYNGEE. The record originates from a study of shared clonotypes between healthy human individuals. Study-wide points: Memory subsets generally showed smaller estimated richness than naive subsets did.

The clonotype was recovered from a man aged 18 to 35 in good health. The genes are TRBV9 and TRBJ2-7; 10 bases are a match to TRBD2. Sequenced input: naive CD4+ T cells sorted from blood. Subset described: CD45RA+ positively selected. The CDR3 spells CASSPEREGPYEQYF. In nucleotides, the CDR3 is TGTGCCAGCAGCCCCGAGCGGGAGGGCCCCTACGAGCAGTACTTC.